These 6 T cell receptor beta chains were sequenced from one sample in a study of cytotoxic CD8 clonotypes in ibrutinib-treated CLL. Clones were read by immunoSEQ multiplex PCR, and TCRdb kept only the in-frame ones, dropping some. The sample contains around 150,000 clones, around 81% of which appear only once. The input for sequencing was PBMCs, taken after 36 months of ibrutinib treatment. These receptor sequences come from a human donor with chronic lymphocytic leukemia.

This chain connects TRBV27 to TRBJ1-1; TRBD1 is a possible D gene (5 bases). The V and J ends lost 7 bases and 1 base respectively, with 16 bases between them. CDR3 length equals 15 residues. Per the germline V gene, CDR1 is MNHEY and CDR2 is SMNVEV (reference sequence). The CDR3 loop reads CASTLKGAGNTEAFF. CDR3 DNA: TGTGCCAGCACCCTTAAAGGGGCAGGGAACACTGAAGCTTTCTTT.

In its sample, this clone was seen a few times. This rearrangement joins TRBV10-3 to TRBJ2-7; 9 nucleotides line up with TRBD2. Per the germline V gene, CDR1 is ENHRY and CDR2 is SYGVKD. V was pared by 8 bases and J by 0 bases, with 8 bases of the junction left unmatched. This CDR3 has 15 amino acids. CDR3 in DNA: TGTGCCATCGGGAAAGTAGCGGGAGCCTCCTACGAGCAGTACTTC. Protein: CAIGKVAGASYEQYF.

The chain employs TRBV28 and TRBJ1-6, with 7 nucleotides matching TRBD1. This CDR3 has 14 residues. J gave up 5 bases and V 6 bases, and 4 bases lay outside the gene matches. Germline lookup yields CDR1 MDHEN and CDR2 SYDVKM. As DNA, the CDR3 is TGTGCCAGCAGGACAGGGCACAATAATTCACCCCTCCACTTT. It yields the protein CASRTGHNNSPLHF.

V gene TRBV18 combines with J gene TRBJ2-5; the D is unclear. Germline V CDR1 and CDR2: KGHSH, LQKENI. V lost 0 bases and J 1 base, leaving 6 bases between the germline ends. The CDR3 runs to 14 residues. The CDR3 coding sequence is TGTGCCAGCTCACCACCGGGGATCCAAGAGACCCAGTACTTC. This gives the protein CASSPPGIQETQYF.

This clone was seen once. V is TRBV5-6 and J is TRBJ2-5; maybe TRBD1 (5 bases). This CDR3 has 18 residues. V lost 2 bases and J lost 0, with 20 bases in between. CDR1 and CDR2 from the germline V gene are SGHDT and YYEEEE. DNA of the CDR3: TGTGCCAGCAGCTTCGACAGTGGTTCCCCTATAGACCAAGAGACCCAGTACTTC. Translation gives CASSFDSGSPIDQETQYF.

The chain carries TRBV19 and TRBJ1-1, with unresolved D. Per germline, CDR1 LNHDA and CDR2 SQIVND (reference sequence). The CDR3 loop spans 14 amino acids. Between the trimmed V and J ends, which lost 11 bases and 2 bases, there was a span of 18 bases. The chain's CDR3 is CAAPAEVLNTEAFF. The CDR3 coding sequence is TGTGCCGCACCTGCGGAGGTCCTAAACACTGAAGCTTTCTTT.